Listed here are 2 T cell receptor beta chains from one sample, sequenced in a study of cytomegalovirus exposure and HLA in healthy donors. The PCR ran on 60 Vbeta and 13 Jbeta primers. Sequencing used immunoSEQ multiplex PCR; TCRdb keeps in-frame clones, though not all of them. The table shows 120,000 or so clones, with approximately 80% occurring only once. Sequenced input: PBMCs. The receptors here all came from a man younger than 40 in good health and CMV-seronegative.

The chain links TRBV20-1 to TRBJ1-2; unclear D gene. Trimming removed 7 bases from V and 2 bases from J, with 8 bases in between. The CDR3 spans 11 residues. From germline, CDR1 is DFQATT and CDR2 SNEGSKA (reference sequence). The CDR3 protein is CSVKQNYGYTF. The CDR3, as DNA: TGCAGTGTAAAGCAAAACTATGGCTACACCTTC.

This clone has more than one count but fewer than ten. The rearrangement uses TRBV27 and TRBJ2-7, with 11 bases fitting TRBD2. Per germline, CDR1 MNHEY and CDR2 SMNVEV (reference sequence). CDR3 length: 16 amino acids. The V gene end was trimmed by 4 bases and the J gene end by 4 bases; junction bases not matched to a gene: 9. In nucleotides, the CDR3 is TGTGCCAGCAGTTCCTACTTAGCGGGGGGGCTTTACGAGCAGTACTTC. This encodes CASSSYLAGGLYEQYF.